This T cell receptor (beta chain) was recorded in a study of blood T cell repertoires in COVID-19. Original methodology: From reference gene primer amplification, estimates of nucleated cell counts were derived. The method was immunoSEQ multiplex PCR; TCRdb's version includes in-frame clones alone and lacks a portion of them. D and trimming come from the DNA, and the V and J calls and clone size come from that table. The repertoire has under 200,000 clones, approximately 86% of them found once; the top ten carry about 7.3%. Germline V gene sequence: CDR1 LGHDT, CDR2 YNNKEL (reference sequence). V was clipped by 4 bases and J by 8 bases, with 20 bases between them. The CDR3 sequence is 16 residues long.

The chain joins TRBV3-1 (or the pseudogene TRBV3-2) to TRBJ1-4; D uncertain. The clonotype was recovered from a man aged 45-65 years with active or convalescent COVID-19. The sequenced sample consisted of peripheral blood. The CDR3 region has the DNA TGTGCCAGCAGCCCGACCAAGGTGGGTACGGAGGAAAAACTGTTTTTT. Translating it yields CASSPTKVGTEEKLFF.